The 14 T cell receptor beta chains reported below all come from one sample, sequenced in a study of OX40 agonist ivuxolimab in advanced cancers. Sequenced by immunoSEQ multiplex PCR; TCRdb stores in-frame clones only, minus some. The table lists 50,000 to 65,000 clones, about 87% of them singletons. The sample here was CD4+ or CD8+ T cells sorted from blood, taken in a trial of the OX40 agonist ivuxolimab. The receptors were gathered from an adult with an advanced solid tumor such as melanoma, head and neck, liver or kidney cancer.

As concerns this clone: One end of the junction is discordant with germline, which a read error may explain. CDR3 amino acids: CASWNPGELFF. The CDR3 DNA is TGTGCCAGCTGGAACCCCGGGGAGCTGTTTTTT. The chain has TRBV28 and TRBJ2-2; D is ambiguous. Germline values: CDR1 MDHEN, CDR2 SYDVKM. The CDR3 has 11 amino acids.

This CDR3 is CATSLVGGSTDTQYF. The CDR3 DNA reads TGTGCCACCAGTTTGGTAGGCGGTAGCACAGATACGCAGTATTTT. The V gene is TRBV15, the J gene TRBJ2-3; D unclear. The V gene lost 6 bases and the J gene lost 0 bases, with 13 bases spanning the gap. Germline values: CDR1 LNHNV, CDR2 YYDKDF (reference sequence). The CDR3 extends over 15 amino acids.

This chain connects TRBV5-6 to TRBJ1-5, with 7 bases matching TRBD1. This CDR3 has 14 residues. J gave up 2 bases and V 5 bases, and 4 bases lay outside the gene matches. In germline, CDR1 is SGHDT, CDR2 YYEEEE. As DNA, the CDR3 is TGTGCCAGCAGTAACAGGGGTCGCAATCAGCCCCAGCATTTT. Its protein is CASSNRGRNQPQHF.

The chain has TRBV5-6 and TRBJ1-1; no reliable D call. V lost 4 bases to trimming and J lost 11 bases, with 15 bases between them. This CDR3 spans 12 amino acids. The germline V gene encodes CDR1 SGHDT and CDR2 YYEEEE. CDR3 in amino acids: CASSLEVSEAFF. CDR3 nucleotides: TGTGCCAGCAGCCTAGAGGTGTCGGAGGCTTTCTTT.

This clone was seen a single time. V is TRBV30 and J is TRBJ1-1; 7 bases are a match to TRBD1. The germline gives CDR1 GTSNPN, CDR2 SVGIG (reference sequence). The CDR3 spans 15 residues. V was pared by 2 bases and J by 4 bases, with 10 bases of the junction left unmatched. The CDR3 sequence: CAWSPTGSFRTEAFF. Written as DNA, the CDR3 is TGTGCCTGGAGTCCGACAGGGTCATTTCGCACTGAAGCTTTCTTT.

This clone was picked up a small number of times. This chain joins TRBV7-8 and TRBJ1-1; no reliable D call. CDR3 length: 18 amino acids. V was cut by 4 bases and J by 0 bases, with 21 bases left in between. CDR1 is SGHVS, CDR2 FQNEAQ, per germline. DNA of the CDR3: TGTGCCAGCAGCTCTAAAGCCAGCTTTTACTTCATGAACACTGAAGCTTTCTTT. Encoded protein: CASSSKASFYFMNTEAFF.

This clone was seen once. Different DNA sequences within this sample yield the same CDR3. This rearrangement joins TRBV6-5 to TRBJ2-7; TRBD1 matches at 9 bases. Germline loops: CDR1 MNHEY, CDR2 SVGAGI. J gave up 1 base and V 0 bases, and 1 base lay outside the gene matches. The CDR3 totals 15 residues. The CDR3 DNA sequence: TGTGCCAGCAGTTACTCCGACAGGGGGTCCTACGAGCAGTACTTC. This gives the protein CASSYSDRGSYEQYF.

V is TRBV6-6 and J is TRBJ1-5; 7 bases line up with TRBD1. The CDR3 is made up of 14 amino acids. Germline CDR1 MNHNY, CDR2 SVGAGI (reference sequence). The junction had 9 bases not matched to a gene; V was cut back by 6 bases and J by 7 bases. The CDR3 loop reads CASSLSGGGQPQHF. The CDR3 DNA reads TGTGCCAGCAGCCTGTCAGGGGGAGGCCAGCCCCAGCATTTT.

This chain connects TRBV18 to TRBJ1-1, with D perhaps TRBD1 (6 bases). Trimming pared 0 bases from V and 10 bases from J, leaving 15 bases between. CDR1 KGHSH and CDR2 LQKENI come from the germline V gene. CDR3 length: 14 amino acids. The CDR3 is CASSPPGQGLGAFF. Written as DNA, the CDR3 is TGTGCCAGCTCACCACCGGGCCAGGGGCTCGGAGCTTTCTTT.

This clone was observed once. The genes are TRBV5-1 and TRBJ2-7; 8 nucleotides match TRBD1. V gave up 2 bases and J gave up 4 bases; unmatched junction bases: 8. Germline V gene data show CDR1 as SGHRS and CDR2 as YFSETQ. The CDR3 is 15 amino acids. CDR3 nucleotides: TGCGCCAGCAGCTTTTACCCAGGGGGCGGTTACGAGCAGTACTTC. This sequence encodes CASSFYPGGGYEQYF.

Remarks on this clone: One junction end does not reproduce the germline sequence, and a read error may be involved. The chain employs TRBV7-7 and TRBJ2-6; TRBD1 agrees at 8 bases. CDR3 length: 15 amino acids. Germline lookup yields CDR1 SSHAT and CDR2 FNYEAQ (reference sequence). The CDR3 reads CASSPGGGGANVLTF. The CDR3 nucleotides are TGTGCTAGCAGCCCAGGGGGCGGTGGGGCCAACGTCCTGACTTTC.

The chain joins TRBV19 to TRBJ2-1; 9 bases match TRBD1. Germline trimming cut 1 base from V and 3 bases from J; bases unmatched to any gene: 4. The CDR3 loop spans 16 amino acids. Germline assignment: CDR1 LNHDA and CDR2 SQIVND (reference sequence). This CDR3 reads CASSIATGGNYNEQFF. For the CDR3, the DNA is TGTGCCAGTAGTATAGCGACAGGGGGTAACTACAATGAGCAGTTCTTC.

The chain is built from TRBV11-2 and TRBJ2-5; 8 bases map to TRBD2. The CDR3 has 16 amino acids. The V gene's germline CDR1 is SGHAT and CDR2 FQNNGV. The ends lost 5 bases at V and 2 bases at J; junction bases unmatched: 10. CDR3 sequence: CASSLGYGGGQETQYF. The CDR3, as DNA: TGTGCCAGCAGCCTGGGATACGGGGGGGGTCAAGAGACCCAGTACTTC.

The chain links TRBV9 to TRBJ2-3, with 12 bases that match TRBD1. V trimming: 2 bases; J trimming: 1 base; junction bases outside the gene matches: 2. The germline CDR1 and CDR2 sequences are SGDLS and YYNGEE. The CDR3 is 16 residues long. This chain's CDR3 is CASSVGTGGGTDTQYF. CDR3 bases: TGTGCCAGCAGCGTCGGGACAGGGGGCGGCACAGATACGCAGTATTTT.